The sequence of this TCR beta chain was determined in a study of blood T cells in healthy people across ages (dated by TCRdb to 2013 to 2016). For the study in its entirety: Template switching captured roughly one uniquely barcoded TCR beta cDNA molecule per two T cells in model experiments. The study measured age-related changes in TCR beta repertoire diversity using deep sequencing normalized with unique cDNA molecular identifiers. Donors were grouped into four age groups: young (average roughly 15 years), middle-aged (39), aged (around 60) and long-lived (around 82). To avoid experimental bias, donors of different ages were spread randomly across the sequencing lanes. Using the same blood draw, the study looked at two additional independent replicas of 1 million unique cDNA reads for two donors, one aged 18 to 30 and the other aged 80 or older. On the study overall, not on this receptor specifically: Total diversity estimates from one million sequenced T cells were considered lower bounds and underestimates. The percentage of naive T cells measured by flow cytometry correlated strongly with observed TCR beta diversity. Because the CMV infection status of the donors was unknown, age-related changes in expanded clonotypes may potentially have been confounded. Compared with the aged group, the long-lived group had more naive CD4+ T cells, fewer expanded clones and increased TCR diversity, suggesting age selection. Because profiling used bulk unsorted PBMCs, naive and antigen-experienced compartments could not be compared conclusively. Observed TCR beta diversity per million T cells fell roughly linearly with age, and a significant reduction was already apparent by age about 38.

About this clonotype itself: Its antigen has not been determined. Base-call qualities are not available, and no considerably larger clone is one nucleotide away.

For CDR1 and CDR2, the germline V gene lists SGHRS and YFSETQ. V was cut back by 0 bases and J by 1 base, leaving a gap of 10 bases between them. The CDR3 spans 15 residues, from the cysteine through the phenylalanine. Only the CDR3 region is kept as DNA, spanning 45 bases read in frame from base 1. The library was made by 5' RACE. Reads for this sample came from an Illumina HiSeq 2500. A second PCR of 7 to 11 cycles was performed with a sample-barcoded 5' primer and a J-beta primer mix. A unique molecular identifier was introduced onto each TCR beta cDNA molecule by a template-switch 5' adaptor carrying 12 random nucleotides. At least 2.5 million CDR3-containing paired-end reads were obtained from each sample. All of the RNA was converted into first-strand cDNA using the Mint cDNA synthesis kit, with a TRBC-specific oligonucleotide serving as the primer. All cDNA was treated with uracil-DNA glycosylase and then went through a first 18-cycle PCR with the universal primers M1SS and BC2_uni_R. As for how the authors treated the data: Each sample was normalized by randomly selecting 1 million high-quality reads, each carrying a distinct molecular identifier. Reads with shared molecular identifiers were discarded instead of being binned into consensus sequences. MiTCR, with a Q25 quality threshold and the strictest error-elimination algorithm, was used for CDR3 identification, clonotype clustering and error correction. Lower-bound total TCR beta diversity was estimated with a nonparametric unseen species model using Euler transformation. TCRdb trimmed the raw reads at Q25, called clones with MiXCR and kept productive beta chains. Entries that share a CDR3 protein sequence are merged under the most common genes and DNA. These V and J calls are TCRdb output, not the study's own analysis. This sample holds more than 700,000 distinct CDR3 sequences; about half were observed only once. Clones ranked in the top ten supply around a sixth of the sample.

Systemically healthy Caucasian individuals from Russia, approximately 39 in total and aged roughly 6 to 90 years, were included as donors. Ten milliliters of peripheral blood were drawn from each donor into EDTA-treated Vacutainer tubes. Ficoll-Paque density-gradient centrifugation was used to isolate PBMCs, with at least 7 million obtained per sample. Trizol reagent was used to extract total RNA from PBMCs, with at least 6 micrograms per sample. Naive CD45RAhigh/CD27high T cell percentages were measured by flow cytometry on a PBMC aliquot from every donor. Sequencing input: blood. The origin of this receptor is a man at least 80 years old in good health. The chain was built from TRBV5-1 and TRBJ2-5; the D gene is perhaps TRBD1 or TRBD2, as each covers 5 bases. The DNA reads as follows: TGCGCCAGCAGCTTGGACCGGGGCCGCCAAGAGACCCAGTACTTC. The resulting protein is CASSLDRGRQETQYF.